This entry describes one T cell receptor (beta chain). Its antigen is undetermined. This CDR3 region has 16 residues. Trimming cost V 0 bases and J 2 bases, with 13 bases left between them. The germline gives CDR1 SGDLS, CDR2 YYNGEE. This sample stems from a study of beta chain features in type 1 diabetes. About the study: Examination spanned approximately 110 million sorted cells from all samples.

Reverse transcription of all isolated RNA meant that expressed TCRB transcripts were sequenced. Profiling relied on immunoSEQ multiplex PCR, and the TCRdb table lists in-frame clones only, not all of them. The data hold over 15,000 clones, with around two fifths observed a single time. General study points: It was among patients, rather than healthy donors, that naive, central memory and Treg TCRB repertoires appeared more similar.

This TCR came from a woman in her thirties or forties in good health. What was sequenced was stem cell memory CD4+ T cells from blood. V and J are TRBV9 and TRBJ2-3; D may be TRBD2 (6 bases). The CDR3 DNA reads as TGTGCCAGCAGCGTAGAAATCGGGACTGTCACAGATACGCAGTATTTT. As protein: CASSVEIGTVTDTQYF. Variable domain in full (rest from reference TRBV9 and TRBJ2-3): DSGVTQTPKHLITATGQRVTLRCSPRSGDLSVYWYQQSLDQGLQFLIQYYNGEERAKGNILERFSAQQFPDLHSELNLSSLELGDSALYFCASSVEIGTVTDTQYFGPGTRLTVL.